This T cell receptor (beta chain) was identified in a study of T cell changes during pregnancy in multiple sclerosis. Trimming at V came to 4 bases and at J to 4 bases, leaving 7 bases not matched to a gene. Looked up from germline, CDR1 is SGHDT and CDR2 is YYEEEE. The CDR3 spans 16 residues. Method: immunoSEQ multiplex PCR; TCRdb's copy keeps in-frame clones and lacks some. The sample gives around 66,000 clones, roughly 90% of which show up once; more than 2.5% is in the top ten. This clonotype was sampled from a female donor in good health, enrolled as a control in a pregnancy study. The sequences come from peripheral blood, collected in the first trimester of pregnancy. The chain recombines TRBV5-6 with TRBJ2-2; 10 bases agree with TRBD1. Written as DNA, the CDR3 is TGTGCCAGCAGCATACGGGACAGGGGAGGCACCGGGGAGCTGTTTTTT. The encoded protein is CASSIRDRGGTGELFF.